The 26 T cell receptor beta chains below come from one sample, sequenced in a study of T cells in Graves' hyperthyroidism and ophthalmopathy. TCR beta CDR3 regions were amplified from RNA transcripts. An initial round of RT-PCR targeting the TCR CDR3 relied on the HTBI primer set. One entry per CDR3 protein, called by TCRdb with MiXCR from the multiplex PCR reads. Here the sample spans around 300,000 distinct CDR3 sequences, approximately 13% being singletons. The sequenced material came from blood. The receptors here all came from a middle-aged woman with Graves' hyperthyroidism.

This clonotype has a single count. For the CDR3, the DNA is TGTGCCAGCAGTTTACCATCGCAGGGGGCGCGTAGCGGAAAACTGTTTTTT. It specifies CASSLPSQGARSGKLFF. This chain links TRBV28 with TRBJ1-4; 8 nucleotides agree with TRBD1. V shed 2 bases and J 10 bases; nucleotides not matched to a gene: 15. Per germline, CDR1 MDHEN and CDR2 SYDVKM. This CDR3 contains 17 residues.

This clonotype came up a few times. The V and J genes are TRBV5-1 and TRBJ2-1, with 9 bases matching TRBD1. The CDR3 totals 14 residues. CDR1 and CDR2 (germline): SGHRS, YFSETQ. The J segment lost 6 bases and the V segment lost 2 bases, leaving 3 bases of the junction unmatched. The chain's CDR3 is CASSLGQGINEQFF. DNA of the CDR3: TGCGCCAGCAGCTTAGGACAGGGGATCAATGAGCAGTTCTTC. The full variable domain, rest sourced from reference TRBV5-1 and TRBJ2-1, is KAGVTQTPRYLIKTRGQQVTLSCSPISGHRSVSWYQQTPGQGLQFLFEYFSETQRNKGNFPGRFSGRQFSNSRSEMNVSTLELGDSALYLCASSLGQGINEQFFGPGTRLTVL.

The sample holds many counts of this clonotype. V usage is TRBV2 and J usage is TRBJ1-1; TRBD1 might be the D (6 bases). Trimming pared 8 bases from V and 11 bases from J, leaving 15 bases between. Germline-derived CDR1 and CDR2 are SNHLY and FYNNEI. The CDR3 length is 11 residues. CDR3 bases: TGTGCCAGCCGAGACCAAAGGGGGGCTTTCTTT. Protein: CASRDQRGAFF.

This clonotype was counted a few times. The rearrangement uses TRBV9 and TRBJ2-7; TRBD1 agrees at 10 bases. Germline V gives CDR1 SGDLS, CDR2 YYNGEE. The CDR3 has 14 amino acids. V dropped 0 bases and J dropped 5; count of bases not matched to a gene: 2. DNA of the CDR3: TGTGCCAGCAGCGTAGCGGGGACAGGGGACGAGCAGTACTTC. Protein sequence: CASSVAGTGDEQYF.

The V and J genes are TRBV3-1 and TRBJ2-5; the D gene is possibly TRBD1 (6 bases). V lost 4 bases and J 5 bases, leaving 14 bases between the germline ends. This CDR3 spans 14 amino acids. The V gene's germline CDR1 is LGHDT and CDR2 YNNKEL (reference sequence). The chain's CDR3 is CASSLTGREETQYF. CDR3 nucleotide sequence: TGTGCCAGCAGCCTAACAGGGCGCGAGGAGACCCAGTACTTC.

This clonotype was counted at least ten times. CDR3 nucleotide sequence: TGTGCCAGCAGTGCTGGGCGGGAGACCGGGGAGCTGTTTTTT. Protein product: CASSAGRETGELFF. The chain carries TRBV2 and TRBJ2-2, with 7 bases lining up with TRBD2. In germline, CDR1 is SNHLY, CDR2 FYNNEI. Trimming cost V 4 bases and J 5 bases; bases outside gene matches: 4. This CDR3 spans 14 amino acids.

The chain employs TRBV30 and TRBJ2-1; possible D gene TRBD1, 6 bases. The length of the CDR3 is 14 residues. V shed 5 bases and J shed 4 bases, with 15 bases lying between them. Germline values: CDR1 GTSNPN, CDR2 SVGIG (reference sequence). CDR3 DNA: TGTGCCTGGTCCCGGGACACGCGATACAATGAGCAGTTCTTC. Its translation: CAWSRDTRYNEQFF.

This clonotype was seen ten or more times. The gene calls are TRBV12-3 or TRBV12-4 and TRBJ2-1; D ambiguous. V was clipped by 4 bases and J by 0 bases, with 16 bases between them. The CDR3 is 17 residues long. The CDR3 DNA reads as TGTGCCAGCAGTTCTCAAATTGGGGATCCCTCCTACAATGAGCAGTTCTTC. It specifies CASSSQIGDPSYNEQFF.

This clonotype was observed a handful of times. The gene calls are TRBV5-1 and TRBJ1-5; 8 positions agree with TRBD1. With 4 bases clipped from V and 5 bases from J, the junction kept 8 bases outside the gene matches. CDR1 is SGHRS and CDR2 is YFSETQ in the germline V gene. The CDR3 sequence is 15 residues long. CDR3 nucleotides: TGCGCCAGCAGCGCCGCGGGACAGGCGCATCAGCCCCAGCATTTT. Protein sequence: CASSAAGQAHQPQHF.

This clonotype was seen ten or more times. V and J are TRBV3-1 and TRBJ1-4; D is unresolved. The CDR3 loop spans 15 amino acids. CDR1 and CDR2 (germline): LGHDT, YNNKEL (reference sequence). Trimming took 1 base from V and 5 from J, leaving 11 bases between them. The CDR3 coding sequence is TGTGCCAGCAGCCAAGGATGGGCAGTGAATGAAAAACTGTTTTTT. Protein: CASSQGWAVNEKLFF. The full variable domain, completed using reference TRBV3-1 and TRBJ1-4, is DTAVSQTPKYLVTQMGNDKSIKCEQNLGHDTMYWYKQDSKKFLKIMFSYNNKELIINETVPNRFSPKSPDKAHLNLHINSLELGDSAVYFCASSQGWAVNEKLFFGSGTQLSVL.

The chain links TRBV4-1 to TRBJ2-7; 8 bases agree with TRBD1. The CDR3 is 15 amino acids. The germline gives CDR1 MGHRA, CDR2 YSYEKL. V was clipped by 0 bases and J by 6 bases; unmatched bases: 7. The CDR3, as DNA: TGCGCCAGCAGCCAAGACAGGGGGCGTCGAGGCGAGCAGTACTTC. It yields the protein CASSQDRGRRGEQYF.

The V call is TRBV29-1, the J call TRBJ1-1, with no clear D. The CDR3 consists of 13 residues. Trimming shortened V by 3 bases and J by 5 bases, and 13 bases separated the two germline ends. Per the germline V gene, CDR1 is SQVTM and CDR2 is ANQGSEA. The CDR3 region has the DNA TGCAGCGTTGACAAGGGATGGGGAACTGAAGCTTTCTTT. Amino acids: CSVDKGWGTEAFF.

In this sample, this clonotype turned up many times. V gene TRBV3-1 combines with J gene TRBJ2-3; no definite D call. Germline CDR1 is LGHDT and CDR2 is YNNKEL (reference sequence). This CDR3 has 14 amino acids. Trimming removed 6 bases at V and 4 bases at J, with 14 bases between. The chain's CDR3 is CASSPFSGSDTQYF. CDR3 sequence (DNA): TGTGCCAGCAGTCCGTTTTCCGGATCAGATACGCAGTATTTT.

This clonotype came up many times. The chain carries TRBV11-1 and TRBJ1-1; TRBD1 aligns across 7 bases. The J segment lost 4 bases and the V segment lost 2 bases, leaving 7 bases of the junction unmatched. CDR1 and CDR2 from the germline V gene are SGHAT and FQDESV (reference sequence). The length of the CDR3 is 15 residues. CDR3 sequence (DNA): TGTGCCAGCAGCTTATTGAGGGGGCCGGGCACTGAAGCTTTCTTT. As protein: CASSLLRGPGTEAFF.

This clonotype was detected ten times or more. V gene TRBV28 combines with J gene TRBJ1-2; 9 positions match TRBD1. Per germline, CDR1 MDHEN and CDR2 SYDVKM. V lost 6 bases, J lost 4 bases, and 9 bases stayed unmatched. This CDR3 has 15 amino acids. The CDR3 sequence: CASRPDRGVSYGYTF. In DNA, the CDR3 is TGTGCCAGCAGACCAGACAGGGGGGTCTCCTATGGCTACACCTTC.

This clonotype was detected ten times or more. The gene calls are TRBV7-6 and TRBJ2-1; 9 bases are shared with TRBD1. V lost 3 bases and J lost 7; bases outside the gene matches: 10. Germline V gene data show CDR1 as SGHVS and CDR2 as FNYEAQ. The CDR3 spans 16 residues. CDR3 sequence reads: CASSFNQPGQGNEQFF. CDR3 coding DNA: TGTGCCAGCAGCTTTAACCAACCGGGACAGGGTAATGAGCAGTTCTTC. Full variable domain (outside the CDR3, taken from reference TRBV7-6 and TRBJ2-1): GAGVSQSPRYKVTKRGQDVALRCDPISGHVSLYWYRQALGQGPEFLTYFNYEAQQDKSGLPNDRFSAERPEGSISTLTIQRTEQRDSAMYRCASSFNQPGQGNEQFFGPGTRLTVL.

This clonotype was recorded a few times. The V call is TRBV5-6, the J call TRBJ2-1; 9 bases match TRBD2. Germline assignment: CDR1 SGHDT and CDR2 YYEEEE. The CDR3 is made up of 15 amino acids. J lost 11 bases, V lost 0 bases, and 9 bases had no gene match. The CDR3 nucleotides read TGTGCCAGCAGCTTGGATGCTAGCGGGGCTCTTCAGCAGTTCTTC. It is translated as CASSLDASGALQQFF.

At least ten counts were recorded for this clonotype. The chain combines TRBV7-2 with TRBJ1-5; no clear D. Germline CDR1 SGHTA, CDR2 FQGNSA. V dropped 1 base and J dropped 5 bases, with 12 bases sitting between them. The CDR3 has 15 amino acids. CDR3 sequence reads: CASSLGSTDDQPQHF. DNA of the CDR3: TGTGCCAGCAGCTTAGGTTCAACAGACGATCAGCCCCAGCATTTT.

This clonotype came up many times. This chain connects TRBV27 to TRBJ2-1; 9 bases agree with TRBD2. V was clipped by 4 bases and J by 8 bases; unmatched bases: 15. The CDR3 has 17 amino acids. In germline, CDR1 is MNHEY, CDR2 SMNVEV (reference sequence). The CDR3: CASSSNPSQAGGDEQFF. CDR3 in DNA: TGTGCCAGCAGTTCAAACCCATCACAAGCGGGAGGAGATGAGCAGTTCTTC.

This clonotype has more than one count but fewer than ten. The chain has TRBV18 and TRBJ1-1; 7 positions agree with TRBD1. The CDR3 is 15 amino acids. Trimming cost V 2 bases and J 1 base; bases outside gene matches: 4. Germline-derived CDR1 and CDR2 are KGHSH and LQKENI. CDR3 coding DNA: TGTGCCAGCTCACCAAGGGGACAGCGGAACACTGAAGCTTTCTTT. Translation gives CASSPRGQRNTEAFF.

This clonotype was observed at least ten times. The V and J genes are TRBV27 and TRBJ2-7; TRBD2 might be the D (6 bases). Germline lookup yields CDR1 MNHEY and CDR2 SMNVEV (reference sequence). V dropped 4 bases and J dropped 3 bases, with 16 bases sitting between them. The CDR3 contains 15 residues. DNA for the CDR3: TGTGCCAGCAGTTCGCCGAGCGGGCCCCGCTACGAGCAGTACTTC. This encodes CASSSPSGPRYEQYF.

This rearrangement joins TRBV5-1 to TRBJ2-3, with TRBD2 matching over 7 bases. V was clipped by 4 bases and J by 0 bases; unmatched bases: 8. The germline gives CDR1 SGHRS, CDR2 YFSETQ. CDR3 length: 16 amino acids. This chain's CDR3 is CASSVLRSGSTDTQYF. In DNA form, the CDR3 reads TGCGCCAGCAGCGTTCTACGTAGCGGGAGCACAGATACGCAGTATTTT.

This chain joins TRBV20-1 and TRBJ1-2, with 9 bases aligning to TRBD1. This CDR3 is built from 15 residues. V was clipped by 0 bases and J by 8 bases; unmatched bases: 10. The germline gives CDR1 DFQATT, CDR2 SNEGSKA (reference sequence). The DNA of the CDR3 is TGCAGTGCTAGAGATTCACAGGGGGCGAACCAAGGCTACACCTTC. Its protein is CSARDSQGANQGYTF.

The sample holds many counts of this clonotype. This sequence joins TRBV19 and TRBJ1-5; tentative D call: TRBD1 (5 bases). V lost 8 bases, J lost 3 bases, and 11 bases lay in between. The CDR3 consists of 13 residues. The germline V gene has CDR1 LNHDA and CDR2 SQIVND (reference sequence). DNA for the CDR3: TGTGCCAGTCGGGGCAACCTCAATCAGCCCCAGCATTTT. This codes for CASRGNLNQPQHF.

V and J are TRBV3-1 and TRBJ2-5; 7 nucleotides match TRBD2. This CDR3 contains 18 residues. Germline CDR1 is LGHDT and CDR2 is YNNKEL (reference sequence). V was pared by 5 bases and J by 2 bases, with 17 bases of the junction left unmatched. The CDR3 sequence: CASSGDPRLAELQETQYF. The CDR3 bases are TGTGCCAGCAGCGGCGACCCGAGGCTAGCGGAGCTTCAAGAGACCCAGTACTTC.

This clonotype was recorded many times. The chain combines TRBV19 with TRBJ1-1, with D unclear. CDR3 length: 15 amino acids. Germline V gene data show CDR1 as LNHDA and CDR2 as SQIVND (reference sequence). V shed 6 bases and J shed 1 base, with 15 bases lying between them. CDR3 sequence: CASSPDGNGNTEAFF. The DNA for the CDR3 is TGTGCCAGTAGCCCGGACGGGAATGGGAACACTGAAGCTTTCTTT.